This entry concerns a single T cell receptor (beta chain). The antigen is not known. These data come from a study of post-analysis software for immune sequencing data. Study overall: Relapsing-remitting, secondary progressive and progressive-relapsing courses of multiple sclerosis were included. Study-level results: With TRBV5-6, TRBV5-1 and TRBV20-1 included, several TRBV segments were more frequent in patients than in controls. Controls showed significantly higher normalized Chao1 diversity than did multiple sclerosis patients. Samples prepared in the same batch strongly co-clustered by F measure.

Trimming cost V 6 bases and J 3 bases; bases outside gene matches: 11. Germline CDR1 LGHNA, CDR2 YSLEER. The length of the CDR3 is 19 residues. The TCR beta cDNA libraries carried unique molecular identifiers. Researchers reported approximately 480,000 cDNA molecules coming from around 1 to 10 million T cells. TCRdb processed the PCR reads anew with MiXCR; each CDR3 protein has one entry. The sample consists of roughly 800,000 distinct CDR3 sequences, just over 45% of them appearing once. The receptor comes from a girl aged 10 to 17 with multiple sclerosis. The sequencing input was blood. This chain connects TRBV4-3 to TRBJ2-2, with 15 bases fitting TRBD2. The CDR3 here is CASSPRTSGRAAHTGELFF. CDR3 DNA sequence: TGCGCCAGCAGTCCTCGGACTAGCGGGAGGGCCGCCCACACCGGGGAGCTGTTTTTT.